The sequence of this T cell receptor (beta chain) was determined in a study of cytomegalovirus exposure and HLA in healthy donors. Study summary: When 350 to 400 donors were genotyped, roughly four fifths of them were found to fall in the Caucasian-associated ancestry cluster.

The V gene end was trimmed by 0 bases and the J gene end by 6 bases; junction bases not matched to a gene: 13. The germline gives CDR1 SGDLS, CDR2 YYNGEE. The CDR3 spans 18 residues. With 60 Vbeta and 13 Jbeta primers, the PCR was carried out. Sequencing was performed with immunoSEQ multiplex PCR; in TCRdb, only in-frame clones are kept and a portion is missing. The repertoire has some 150,000 clones, under 80% of them found once; the top ten carry over 2.5%. This TCR was sampled from a man in his forties in good health and CMV-seronegative. The sequencing input was PBMCs. V is TRBV9 and J is TRBJ2-1; TRBD2 matches at 9 bases. The CDR3 DNA reads as TGTGCCAGCAGCGTAGCCCCCCCCACTAGCGGGTTATTCAATGAGCAGTTCTTC. Amino acids: CASSVAPPTSGLFNEQFF.